Listed below are T cell receptor beta chains from one sample, sequenced in a study of blood T cells in healthy people across ages. One entry per CDR3 protein, called by TCRdb with MiXCR from the 5' RACE reads. The sample has about 1.1 million distinct CDR3 sequences; roughly two fifths are singletons. The sample taken for sequencing was blood. The origin of the receptors is a young man in good health. Both conserved end residues are part of each CDR3. Fields, in order: V gene, D gene, clone size, J gene, CDR3 DNA, CDR3 protein. A D gene is named only where the DNA matches it firmly. The size field is filled for only some rows; it gives once, few, many or a size class.

>TRBV4-3|TRBD2|few|TRBJ2-1
TGCGCCAGCAGCCAAGGTAGCGGGCATGAGCAGTTCTTC
CASSQGSGHEQFF
>TRBV4-3|.|.|TRBJ2-1
TGCGCCAGCAGCCAAGATACTTCCGTCGGTCGGCCTTACAATGAGCAGTTCTTC
CASSQDTSVGRPYNEQFF
>TRBV9|TRBD1|.|TRBJ2-2
TGTGCCAGCAGCCGCAGGGACAGGGGTTACACCGGGGAGCTGTTTTTT
CASSRRDRGYTGELFF
>TRBV6-2/TRBV6-3|TRBD1|.|TRBJ1-5
TGTGCCAGCAGGACGGGACAGGGGGCTCGTAGCAATCAGCCCCAGCATTTT
CASRTGQGARSNQPQHF
>TRBV12-3/TRBV12-4|TRBD2|few|TRBJ2-7
TGTGCCAGCAGCGGGGGGACGTCCGAGCAGTACTTC
CASSGGTSEQYF
>TRBV14|.|.|TRBJ1-1
TGTGCCAGCGGTTACCGTGGGGGGATGAACACTGAAGCTTTCTTT
CASGYRGGMNTEAFF
>TRBV7-9|TRBD2|.|TRBJ2-3
TGTGCCAGCAGCTTTCTAGCGGGGGAACGTGGAGATACGCAGTATTTT
CASSFLAGERGDTQYF
>TRBV6-5|TRBD1|.|TRBJ2-7
TGTGCCAGCAGTTATCTTCGACAGGGGGCAGGGGAGCAGTACTTC
CASSYLRQGAGEQYF
>TRBV12-3/TRBV12-4|.|.|TRBJ2-2
TGTGCCAGCAGTTCGACTCGAGCCGGCGGGACCGGGGAGCTGTTTTTT
CASSSTRAGGTGELFF
>TRBV12-3/TRBV12-4|.|once|TRBJ1-3
TGTGCCAGCAGGGGGACTGGAAACACCATATATTTT
CASRGTGNTIYF